This T cell receptor beta chain was captured by sequencing in a study of blood T cell repertoires in COVID-19. In the study overall: Samples taken during acute and convalescent COVID-19 were collected in the United States, Italy and Spain. Sources were T cells, B-cell-depleted T cells, or PBMCs; the material itself was cDNA or gDNA.

Germline V gene data show CDR1 as KGHSH and CDR2 as LQKENI. The CDR3 has 16 residues. Trimming pared 1 base from V and 1 base from J, leaving 12 bases between. Followed over time, Seattle patients had been enrolled while infection was active. Original analysis: Amplified reference gene primers provided the basis for estimating nucleated cell counts. Using immunoSEQ multiplex PCR, the repertoire was profiled, and TCRdb retains in-frame clones only, with some absent. For V, J and clone size, that table is used; D and trimming come from the DNA. The top ten hold over 15% of the sample, which has around 190,000 clones, approximately 90% seen once.

Sequencing was carried out using peripheral blood. The clonotype comes from a man aged 50-59 years with COVID-19, enrolled during active disease. The V call is TRBV18, the J call TRBJ2-3; perhaps TRBD1 as D (7 bases). The CDR3 region is CASSPRDREGTDTQYF. As DNA, the CDR3 is TGTGCCAGCTCACCACGAGACAGGGAGGGCACAGATACGCAGTATTTT.